These 18 T cell receptor beta chains came from one sample sequenced in a study of tissue T cells after allogeneic stem cell transplantation. Time point of the sample: mouse harvest day 14 after allogeneic transplant. Mouse grafts combined 10^7 T-cell-depleted bone marrow cells with 10^6 splenic CD5+ T cells. The assay was immunoSEQ multiplex PCR, and TCRdb's table has in-frame clones only and misses some. The data show some 9,300 clones, approximately 40% seen once. The sequencing sample was made of skin. These receptors all stem from a female BALB/c mouse given C57BL/6 T cells with graft-versus-host disease after an allogeneic hematopoietic cell transplant.

About this clone itself: Gene names are mouse gene names. The read stops 1 residue short of the end of the CDR3; the missing end is completed from the germline J gene. The J gene is TRBJ2-7, the V gene TRBV26; D could derive from TRBD1 or TRBD2 (6 bases each). Germline CDR1 and CDR2: KGHPV and FQNQEV (reference sequence). The CDR3 is made up of 13 amino acids. Trimming removed 0 bases from V and 7 bases from J, with 10 bases in between. The chain's CDR3 is CASSLSKGGEQYF. CDR3 DNA (partial): TGTGCCAGCAGTCTGTCGAAGGGGGGAGAACAGTAC.

This clone was picked up one time. The germline and genes are mouse ones. The sequenced fragment ends 1 residue before the CDR3 boundary, so the rest is inferred from the germline J gene. This CDR3 is also generated by other DNA sequences in the sample. The rearrangement joins TRBV26 to TRBJ2-7; D uncertain. The CDR3 totals 13 residues. Germline V gene sequence: CDR1 KGHPV, CDR2 FQNQEV (reference sequence). V lost 2 bases and J 0 bases, leaving 5 bases between the germline ends. The CDR3 DNA, read in part, is TGTGCCAGCAGTCTGCGGAGCTCCTATGAACAGTAC. It encodes CASSLRSSYEQY. The entire CDR3 protein reads CASSLRSSYEQYF.

Concerning this clone: Gene names and germline match the mouse. The read stops 1 residue short of the end of the CDR3; the missing end is completed from the germline J gene. This chain uses TRBV23 with TRBJ2-3; the table's D gene call, TRBD1, was not cross checked with the DNA. The CDR3 contains 15 residues. Germline loops: CDR1 KGHTA, CDR2 FQNQQP. The sequenced CDR3 bases are TGCTCCAGCAGTCAATTAAGGCAGGGGCCAGAAACGCTGTAT. Translating it yields CSSSQLRQGPETLY. The CDR3 in full is CSSSQLRQGPETLYF. Full variable domain (missing parts from reference TRBV23 and TRBJ2-3): DAAVTQKPRYLIKMKGQEAEMKCIPEKGHTAVFWYQQKQSKELKFLIYFQNQQPLDQIDMVKERFSAVCPSSSLCSLGIRTCEAEDSALYLCSSSQLRQGPETLYFGSGTRLTVL.

Of note for this clone: The genes are named according to mouse. The CDR3 extends 1 residue past the end of the read, so its final part is completed from the germline J gene. The V gene is TRBV31, the J gene TRBJ1-4, with 12 positions matching TRBD1. V shed 3 bases and J 7 bases; nucleotides not matched to a gene: 6. CDR1 GKSSPN and CDR2 SITVG come from the germline V gene. The CDR3 is 15 amino acids. The CDR3 is CAWSQGTGGGERLFF. The sequenced CDR3 bases are TGTGCCTGGAGCCAGGGGACAGGGGGCGGCGAAAGATTATTT.

As for this clone: Each gene name is a mouse one. Read coverage stops 1 residue before the CDR3 terminus; the germline J gene supplies the remainder. The gene calls are TRBV3 and TRBJ2-7; 13 bases are shared with TRBD2. This CDR3 comprises 15 residues. J lost 6 bases, V lost 5 bases, and 7 bases had no gene match. Germline-derived CDR1 and CDR2 are SNHLY and FYNGKV (reference sequence). Partial CDR3 DNA: TGTGCCAGCAGCCCTCGGACTGGGGGGGCGCGTGAACAGTAC. This gives the protein CASSPRTGGAREQY. The complete CDR3 reads CASSPRTGGAREQYF.

On this clone: Mouse gene names apply. Read coverage stops 1 residue before the CDR3 terminus; the germline J gene supplies the remainder. The chain joins TRBV23 to TRBJ2-2; the listed D gene, TRBD2, was not tested against the DNA. CDR3 size: 15 residues. Germline V gene sequence: CDR1 KGHTA, CDR2 FQNQQP. CDR3 sequence reads: CSSSRTGSNTGQLYF. CDR3 DNA, as far as it was read: TGCTCCAGCAGCCGGACTGGGTCAAACACCGGGCAGCTCTAC.

Comment on this clone: The genes are named according to mouse. The CDR3 end lies 1 residue beyond the end of the read and is filled in from the germline J gene. The chain combines TRBV12-2 with TRBJ2-3; possible D gene TRBD2, 6 bases. CDR3 size: 14 residues. V lost 2 bases and J lost 0, with 8 bases in between. The germline V gene encodes CDR1 SGHLS and CDR2 HYDKME. The DNA read from the CDR3 is TGTGCCAGCTCTCCAACTGGGAGTGCAGAAACGCTGTAT. Translated: CASSPTGSAETLY. The full CDR3 reads CASSPTGSAETLYF.

With regard to this clone: The germline and genes are mouse ones. The CDR3 end falls 1 residue outside the read, so it is completed with the germline J gene. The chain links TRBV13-2 to TRBJ1-2, with TRBD1 identical over 7 bases. V lost 5 bases to trimming and J lost 0 bases; unmatched junction nucleotides: 1. This CDR3 spans 13 amino acids. CDR1 NNHNN and CDR2 SYGAGS come from the germline V gene (reference sequence). CDR3 protein: CASGRGANSDYTF. The sequenced part of the CDR3 DNA is TGTGCCAGCGGCAGGGGGGCAAACTCCGACTACACC.

This clone is deemed medium-sized (0.01 to 0.1%). Mouse names are used for the genes. The DNA ends 1 residue before the CDR3 does, and the rest of the CDR3 is filled in from the germline J gene. The chain couples TRBV26 to TRBJ2-7, with 12 bases that match TRBD1. Germline V gene lookup returns CDR1 KGHPV and CDR2 FQNQEV (reference sequence). This CDR3 has 15 residues. V lost 2 bases and J lost 5; bases outside the gene matches: 4. The CDR3 loop is CASSLGDRGLDEQYF. Partial CDR3 DNA: TGTGCCAGCAGTCTGGGGGACAGGGGGCTGGATGAACAGTAC.

Notes on this clone: Genes and germline come from the mouse. The CDR3 is cut off 1 residue early in the read; its end comes from the germline J gene. The chain couples TRBV26 to TRBJ1-6; D is perhaps TRBD1 (5 bases). TRBJ1-6 falls under the ORF class, with uncertain function. Germline CDR1 reads KGHPV; CDR2 reads FQNQEV (reference sequence). V lost 2 bases and J 3 bases, leaving 5 bases between the germline ends. CDR3 size: 14 residues. The CDR3 protein is CASSLGHYNSPLYF. Partial CDR3 DNA: TGTGCCAGCAGTCTGGGACACTATAATTCGCCCCTCTAC.

About this clone itself: Gene names are mouse gene names. Coverage ceases 1 residue before the CDR3 finishes, and the germline J gene fills in the end. V and J are TRBV3 and TRBJ2-7; TRBD2 matches at 12 bases. Per germline, CDR1 SNHLY and CDR2 FYNGKV (reference sequence). The CDR3 covers 14 residues. The junction had 3 bases not matched to a gene; V was cut back by 3 bases and J by 6 bases. The CDR3 sequence: CASSFGTGGFEQYF. Partial CDR3 DNA: TGTGCCAGCAGCTTCGGGACTGGGGGGTTTGAACAGTAC.

As to this clone: The gene symbols are mouse symbols. The sequenced CDR3 bases are TGTGCCAGCAGCTCGACTGGCTATGAACAGTAC. This gives the protein CASSSTGYEQY. The CDR3 in its entirety is CASSSTGYEQYF. The chain carries TRBV3 and TRBJ2-7, with D possibly TRBD2 on 6 matching bases. The observed sequence ends 1 residue before the CDR3 terminus, with the missing tail filled in from the germline J gene. The CDR3 spans 12 residues. V lost 4 bases, J lost 3 bases, and 7 bases lay in between. From germline, CDR1 is SNHLY and CDR2 FYNGKV (reference sequence).

Concerning this clone itself: Genes and germline are mouse. The CDR3 goes on 1 residue after the read ends, and that part is filled in from the germline J gene. The chain uses TRBV26 and TRBJ2-2; a possible D gene is TRBD1 (6 bases). This CDR3 has 15 amino acids. Germline V gene sequence: CDR1 KGHPV, CDR2 FQNQEV (reference sequence). Trimming took off 4 bases at V and 0 bases at J, with 9 bases between the two ends. The CDR3 spells CASSPGHTNTGQLYF. Partial CDR3 DNA: TGTGCCAGCAGTCCGGGACACACAAACACCGGGCAGCTCTAC. The variable domain in full, completed from reference TRBV26 and TRBJ2-2, reads NSKVIQTPRYLVKGQGQKAKMRCIPEKGHPVVFWYQQNKNNEFKFLINFQNQEVLQQIDMTEKRFSAECPSNSPCSLEIQSSEAGDSALYLCASSPGHTNTGQLYFGEGSKLTVL.

Worth noting for this clone: Germline and genes here are mouse. The read finishes 1 residue shy of the CDR3 end, and the germline J gene is used to complete it. The rearrangement joins TRBV20 to TRBJ2-2; D is unclear. The CDR3 contains 14 residues. Trimming left V 0 bases short and J 1 base short, with 6 bases between. Germline assignment: CDR1 GFQATS and CDR2 STVNSAI. CDR3 bases read: TGTGGTGCTAGGGATCACGGAAACACCGGGCAGCTCTAC. Its protein product is CGARDHGNTGQLY. The full CDR3 is CGARDHGNTGQLYF.

With respect to this clone: All gene names here are mouse names. The read stops 1 residue short of the end of the CDR3; the missing end is completed from the germline J gene. The V call is TRBV26, the J call TRBJ1-3, with TRBD1 matching 7 bases. The CDR3 is made up of 15 amino acids. The J segment lost 2 bases and the V segment lost 8 bases, leaving 9 bases of the junction unmatched. CDR1 is KGHPV, CDR2 FQNQEV, per germline (reference sequence). The sequenced CDR3 bases are TGTGCCAGCTCATGGATGGGGACAGCTGGAAATACGCTCTAT. Protein product: CASSWMGTAGNTLY. Given in full, the CDR3 is CASSWMGTAGNTLYF.

In its sample, this clone was seen a few times. Genes here carry mouse names. The CDR3 is cut off 1 residue early in the read; its end comes from the germline J gene. The rearrangement links TRBV3 to TRBJ2-2, with 8 bases matching TRBD2. The germline gives CDR1 SNHLY, CDR2 FYNGKV (reference sequence). V shed 4 bases and J 2 bases; nucleotides not matched to a gene: 9. CDR3 size: 17 residues. The sequenced part of the CDR3 DNA is TGTGCCAGCAGCTCCCTCGGAGGGGGGGCTAACACCGGGCAGCTCTAC. Translating it yields CASSSLGGGANTGQLY. The entire CDR3 protein reads CASSSLGGGANTGQLYF. Full variable domain (rest looked up from reference TRBV3 and TRBJ2-2): GPKVLQIPSHQIIDMGQMVTLNCDPVSNHLYFYWYKQILGQQMEFLVNFYNGKVMEKSKLFKDQFSVERPDGSYFTLKIQPTALEDSAVYFCASSSLGGGANTGQLYFGEGSKLTVL.

Points on this clone: Genes here carry mouse names. The CDR3 end lies 1 residue beyond the end of the read and is filled in from the germline J gene. The gene calls are TRBV26 and TRBJ2-1; maybe TRBD2 (6 bases). Trimming removed 4 bases from V and 0 bases from J, with 10 bases in between. CDR3 length equals 15 residues. Germline CDR1 reads KGHPV; CDR2 reads FQNQEV (reference sequence). The CDR3 protein is CASSRLAYNYAEQFF. The CDR3 DNA, read in part, is TGTGCCAGCAGTCGACTGGCTTATAACTATGCTGAGCAGTTC.

To note about this clone: The gene symbols are mouse symbols. The CDR3 extends 1 residue past the end of the read, so its final part is completed from the germline J gene. This sequence joins TRBV26 and TRBJ2-3; the D gene could be TRBD1 or TRBD2 (5 bases each). Deletions cut 6 bases from V and 1 base from J, with 8 bases between. Per germline, CDR1 KGHPV and CDR2 FQNQEV (reference sequence). There are 13 residues in the CDR3. CDR3 bases read: TGTGCCAGCAGCGGGGCAGGTGCAGAAACGCTGTAT. It is translated as CASSGAGAETLY. The entire CDR3 sequence reads CASSGAGAETLYF.